Below, 14 T cell receptor beta chains from the same sample are listed, as sequenced in a study of CD8 T cells in Susac syndrome. Reverse transcription of roughly 0.5 to 1 ug RNA was carried out with random hexamers. TCRdb re-called the immunoSEQ multiplex PCR reads with MiXCR, one entry per CDR3 protein. The sample has about 150,000 distinct CDR3 sequences; around 96% are singletons. Sequencing was carried out using CD8+ T cells from PBMCs. These receptors all come from a human donor with multiple sclerosis.

The CDR3 protein is CAWSVGSNSYNEQFF. The CDR3, as DNA: TGTGCCTGGAGTGTAGGATCCAACTCCTACAATGAGCAGTTCTTC. The rearrangement uses TRBV30 and TRBJ2-1, with D unresolved. The CDR3 length is 15 residues. The V gene's germline CDR1 is GTSNPN and CDR2 SVGIG (reference sequence). V lost 0 bases, J lost 0 bases, and 9 bases lay in between.

CDR3 nucleotides: TGCGCCAGCAGCCAAGGTCGGAGAGACTCCTACGAGCAGTACTTC. Translating it yields CASSQGRRDSYEQYF. J is TRBJ2-7 and V is TRBV4-1, with unresolved D. Trimming shortened V by 1 base and J by 0 bases, and 10 bases separated the two germline ends. Germline V gene lookup returns CDR1 MGHRA and CDR2 YSYEKL. The CDR3 is made up of 15 amino acids.

The CDR3 sequence is CASSQDLQGLSYEQYF. CDR3 DNA sequence: TGCGCCAGCAGCCAAGATCTACAGGGGTTATCCTACGAGCAGTACTTC. The chain is built from TRBV4-1 and TRBJ2-7, with 7 bases identical to TRBD1. The CDR3 contains 16 residues. In germline, CDR1 is MGHRA, CDR2 YSYEKL. After removal of 0 bases from V and 1 base from J, the junction contained 6 bases not matched to a gene.

The chain links TRBV14 to TRBJ1-1; D unclear. This CDR3 contains 12 residues. Trimming took 3 bases from V and 4 from J, leaving 6 bases between them. In germline, CDR1 is SGHDN, CDR2 FVKESK. The CDR3 DNA reads as TGTGCCAGCAGCCACGTTGGCACTGAAGCTTTCTTT. This encodes CASSHVGTEAFF.

This chain uses TRBV5-1 with TRBJ2-7; either TRBD1 or TRBD2 may fit D (6 bases each). This CDR3 has 12 amino acids. Germline V gene sequence: CDR1 SGHRS, CDR2 YFSETQ. Trimming left V 4 bases short and J 5 bases short, with 10 bases between. The CDR3 spells CASSPRGDEQYF. The CDR3 bases are TGCGCCAGCAGCCCGAGGGGGGACGAGCAGTACTTC.

The rearrangement joins TRBV7-9 to TRBJ2-7; 10 positions match TRBD1. The length of the CDR3 is 15 residues. Losses at the gene ends were 5 bases for V and 4 bases for J; bases not matched to a gene: 8. Germline CDR1 SEHNR, CDR2 FQNEAQ (reference sequence). DNA for the CDR3: TGTGCCAGCAGCGCGCCGGGACAGGGGTTATACGAGCAGTACTTC. Its translation is CASSAPGQGLYEQYF.

The chain carries TRBV13 and TRBJ2-6; possible D gene TRBD2, 6 bases. The ends were cut back, 0 bases at V and 0 bases at J, with 9 bases in the middle. Germline CDR1 PRHDT, CDR2 FYEKMQ (reference sequence). This CDR3 has 17 amino acids. This CDR3 reads CASSLGQGGSGANVLTF. The CDR3 bases are TGTGCCAGCAGCTTAGGGCAGGGAGGCTCTGGGGCCAACGTCCTGACTTTC.

The chain joins TRBV7-6 to TRBJ2-2, with TRBD1 as a possible D gene (5 bases). V was pared by 1 base and J by 1 base, with 7 bases between. The CDR3 totals 15 residues. Germline CDR1 is SGHVS and CDR2 is FNYEAQ. The CDR3 loop reads CASSLGGRNTGELFF. The DNA of the CDR3 is TGTGCCAGCAGCTTAGGGGGCCGGAACACCGGGGAGCTGTTTTTT.

The V gene is TRBV7-9, the J gene TRBJ2-7, with 7 bases that match TRBD2. Germline-derived CDR1 and CDR2 are SEHNR and FQNEAQ (reference sequence). The CDR3 length is 14 residues. Trimming at V came to 4 bases and at J to 2 bases, leaving 5 bases not matched to a gene. The CDR3: CASSSPSGTYEQYF. In DNA, the CDR3 is TGTGCCAGCAGCTCTCCGAGCGGGACCTACGAGCAGTACTTC.

This chain uses TRBV2 with TRBJ2-7, with 7 bases lining up with TRBD1. CDR1 SNHLY and CDR2 FYNNEI come from the germline V gene. The CDR3 is 13 residues long. The V and J ends lost 7 bases and 5 bases, in that order; junction bases with no gene match: 8. CDR3 coding DNA: TGTGCCAGCATTGAGGGGGCGGTCGACGAGCAGTACTTC. It translates to CASIEGAVDEQYF.

CDR3 amino acids: CASSWGDGSPLHF. In DNA form, the CDR3 reads TGTGCCAGCAGCTGGGGAGACGGTTCACCCCTCCACTTT. The gene calls are TRBV7-2 and TRBJ1-6; D not resolved. The CDR3 consists of 13 residues. V lost 4 bases to trimming and J lost 9 bases, with 10 bases between them. Germline V gives CDR1 SGHTA, CDR2 FQGNSA.

The CDR3 sequence: CASSQVGTLNEQFF. The CDR3 region has the DNA TGTGCCAGCAGCCAAGTGGGGACCCTCAATGAGCAGTTCTTC. The chain couples TRBV4-2 to TRBJ2-1, with D perhaps being TRBD1 or TRBD2 (5 bases each). The CDR3 has 14 amino acids. The germline gives CDR1 LGHNA, CDR2 YNFKEQ. V lost 1 base and J 6 bases, leaving 10 bases between the germline ends.

This rearrangement joins TRBV30 to TRBJ1-2, with TRBD1 as a possible D gene (6 bases). Germline V gene lookup returns CDR1 GTSNPN and CDR2 SVGIG (reference sequence). V gave up 3 bases and J gave up 5 bases, with 13 bases separating them. This CDR3 is built from 13 residues. This CDR3 reads CAWRGGHGYGYTF. The CDR3 DNA reads TGTGCCTGGAGGGGGGGACACGGATATGGCTACACCTTC.

This clonotype was detected once. The chain couples TRBV6-4 to TRBJ2-3, with D perhaps being TRBD1 or TRBD2 (6 bases each). CDR3 length: 18 residues. Germline-derived CDR1 and CDR2 are MRHNA and SNTAGT. Between the trimmed V and J ends, which lost 2 bases and 1 base, there was a span of 19 bases. This CDR3 reads CASSDGSQGPSGTDTQYF. In nucleotides, the CDR3 is TGTGCCAGCAGTGACGGATCCCAGGGGCCTAGCGGCACAGATACGCAGTATTTT.